This entry features one TCR beta chain sequence. The data originate from a study of blood T cell repertoires in COVID-19. Study-wide background: Sites in the United States, Italy and Spain provided acute and convalescent COVID-19 samples. Sample material is recorded as cDNA or gDNA derived from T cells, B-cell-depleted T cells, or PBMCs.

The germline CDR1 and CDR2 sequences are LGHDT and YNNKEL (reference sequence). The ends lost 0 bases at V and 7 bases at J; junction bases unmatched: 10. The CDR3 is made up of 16 amino acids. In the original processing: Researchers report that nucleated cell counts were estimated from reference gene primer amplification. Data came from immunoSEQ multiplex PCR; TCRdb stores just in-frame clones and leaves some out. That table is the source of V, J and clone size, and D and trimming were worked out from the DNA. The table records roughly 330,000 clones, about 89% of them present only once. This sequence was found in a man in his late teens or twenties who had recovered from COVID-19. The sequenced material came from peripheral blood. The V and J genes are TRBV3-1 (or the pseudogene TRBV3-2) and TRBJ1-2; 8 bases match TRBD1. The CDR3 nucleotides are TGTGCCAGCAGCCAAGATCGGGCAGGGGGCCTGGGTGGCTACACCTTC. Protein sequence: CASSQDRAGGLGGYTF.